The 16 T cell receptor beta chains below were found in one sample sequenced in a study of neoadjuvant anti-PD-1 for oral cavity cancer. Method: immunoSEQ multiplex PCR; TCRdb's copy keeps in-frame clones and lacks some. The table has tens of thousands of clones, around two fifths seen once; the top ten hold roughly 15%. Time point defined: after neoadjuvant nivolumab, at surgical resection. The sequencing used tumor tissue, collected after nivolumab (anti-PD-1) treatment. These receptors all stem from a person aged 35-79 years with oral cavity squamous cell carcinoma.

The chain joins TRBV18 to TRBJ2-2; D unresolved. Germline assignment: CDR1 KGHSH and CDR2 LQKENI. The CDR3 covers 14 residues. V was clipped by 0 bases and J by 3 bases, with 5 bases between them. CDR3 loop: CASSPPSDTGELFF. The DNA of the CDR3 is TGTGCCAGCTCACCACCTTCAGACACCGGGGAGCTGTTTTTT.

The rearrangement joins TRBV28 to TRBJ1-5, with 7 bases fitting TRBD1. The CDR3 sequence is 13 residues long. The V gene's germline CDR1 is MDHEN and CDR2 SYDVKM. The V and J ends lost 6 bases and 6 bases, in that order; junction bases with no gene match: 5. Here the CDR3 DNA reads TGTGCCAGCAGGCAACAGGGGTTTCAGCCCCAGCATTTT. It is translated as CASRQQGFQPQHF. Combining the CDR3 with reference TRBV28 and TRBJ1-5 gives the whole variable domain DVKVTQSSRYLVKRTGEKVFLECVQDMDHENMFWYRQDPGLGLRLIYFSYDVKMKEKGDIPEGYSVSREKKERFSLILESASTNQTSMYLCASRQQGFQPQHFGDGTRLSIL.

This clone was seen more than once but under ten times. V usage is TRBV7-8 and J usage is TRBJ1-2; 8 bases fit TRBD1. The germline CDR1 and CDR2 sequences are SGHVS and FQNEAQ. The CDR3 contains 14 residues. J lost 7 bases, V lost 5 bases, and 9 bases had no gene match. Here the CDR3 reads CASSLWTGSAGYTF. In DNA, the CDR3 is TGTGCCAGCAGCCTATGGACAGGGTCGGCTGGCTACACCTTC.

The chain combines TRBV4-2 with TRBJ1-2; D is ambiguous. V lost 1 base and J 0 bases, leaving 12 bases between the germline ends. Germline assignment: CDR1 LGHNA and CDR2 YNFKEQ. There are 16 residues in the CDR3. CDR3 DNA sequence: TGTGCCAGCAGCCAAGTCTCCTGGGCCGCTAACTATGGCTACACCTTC. It is translated as CASSQVSWAANYGYTF.

The chain combines TRBV4-1 with TRBJ1-5; unclear D gene. This CDR3 has 13 residues. Germline values: CDR1 MGHRA, CDR2 YSYEKL. Trimming took off 0 bases at V and 4 bases at J, with 4 bases between the two ends. CDR3 in DNA: TGCGCCAGCAGCCAAGACGGGAATCAGCCCCAGCATTTT. Translating it yields CASSQDGNQPQHF.

This clone was counted a few times. The chain is built from TRBV5-1 and TRBJ1-6; possible D gene TRBD1, 6 bases. V lost 4 bases and J 10 bases, leaving 15 bases between the germline ends. Looked up from germline, CDR1 is SGHRS and CDR2 is YFSETQ. The CDR3 contains 14 residues. The CDR3 DNA sequence: TGCGCCAGCAGCGCAGGGACAAATGAATCACCCCTCCACTTT. Translation gives CASSAGTNESPLHF. Variable domain in full (rest from reference TRBV5-1 and TRBJ1-6): KAGVTQTPRYLIKTRGQQVTLSCSPISGHRSVSWYQQTPGQGLQFLFEYFSETQRNKGNFPGRFSGRQFSNSRSEMNVSTLELGDSALYLCASSAGTNESPLHFGNGTRLTVT.

The V and J genes are TRBV28 and TRBJ1-2; no reliable D call. V was shortened by 4 bases and J by 5 bases, with 11 bases between the two germline ends. The CDR3 consists of 13 residues. Germline lookup yields CDR1 MDHEN and CDR2 SYDVKM. This CDR3 reads CASSSTNTYGYTF. DNA of the CDR3: TGTGCCAGCAGTTCCACGAATACATATGGCTACACCTTC.

This chain links TRBV5-1 with TRBJ1-6; 7 bases fit TRBD1. In germline, CDR1 is SGHRS, CDR2 YFSETQ. The J segment lost 7 bases and the V segment lost 2 bases, leaving 6 bases of the junction unmatched. This CDR3 region has 15 residues. CDR3 coding DNA: TGCGCCAGCAGCTTAGAACAGGGGAGCAATTCACCCCTCCACTTT. Translation: CASSLEQGSNSPLHF.

The V call is TRBV19, the J call TRBJ2-3; 14 nucleotides agree with TRBD2. CDR1 LNHDA and CDR2 SQIVND come from the germline V gene (reference sequence). This CDR3 has 16 amino acids. After removal of 7 bases from V and 0 bases from J, the junction contained 3 bases not matched to a gene. This chain's CDR3 is CASKGLAGASTDTQYF. CDR3 in DNA: TGTGCCAGTAAGGGACTAGCGGGGGCCAGCACAGATACGCAGTATTTT.

V usage is TRBV10-3 and J usage is TRBJ1-2, with D uncertain. V lost 3 bases, J lost 8 bases, and 13 bases lay in between. Germline assignment: CDR1 ENHRY and CDR2 SYGVKD. The CDR3 totals 13 residues. In DNA, the CDR3 is TGTGCCATCAGTGATCTGTCCATTACAGGCTACACCTTC. Its protein product is CAISDLSITGYTF.

This sequence joins TRBV6-5 and TRBJ1-5; D may be TRBD1 (5 bases). Germline values: CDR1 MNHEY, CDR2 SVGAGI. V lost 8 bases to trimming and J lost 4 bases, with 9 bases between them. This CDR3 region has 12 residues. The CDR3 loop reads CASGGMNQPQHF. The CDR3 DNA reads TGTGCCAGCGGGGGGATGAATCAGCCCCAGCATTTT.

This chain links TRBV14 with TRBJ1-3; D is undetermined. V dropped 4 bases and J dropped 4 bases, with 26 bases sitting between them. The CDR3 covers 19 residues. Germline loops: CDR1 SGHDN, CDR2 FVKESK. DNA for the CDR3: TGTGCCAGCAGCCTTCACATTTCCTCAGCAGTTATGTTCGGAAACACCATATATTTT. This codes for CASSLHISSAVMFGNTIYF.

This clone has only a few counts. This sequence joins TRBV28 and TRBJ2-3, with 10 bases identical to TRBD2. The CDR3 extends over 14 amino acids. CDR1 and CDR2 from the germline V gene are MDHEN and SYDVKM. With 10 bases clipped from V and 0 bases from J, the junction kept 4 bases outside the gene matches. In DNA, the CDR3 is TGTGCCAACCCGACTAGCGGGAGCACAGATACGCAGTATTTT. Protein sequence: CANPTSGSTDTQYF. The whole variable domain, filled in from reference TRBV28 and TRBJ2-3, reads DVKVTQSSRYLVKRTGEKVFLECVQDMDHENMFWYRQDPGLGLRLIYFSYDVKMKEKGDIPEGYSVSREKKERFSLILESASTNQTSMYLCANPTSGSTDTQYFGPGTRLTVL.

This clone was seen only a few times. V and J are TRBV27 and TRBJ2-7; possible D gene TRBD2, 6 bases. V was shortened by 6 bases and J by 2 bases, with 17 bases between the two germline ends. The CDR3 extends over 15 amino acids. CDR1 and CDR2 (germline): MNHEY, SMNVEV (reference sequence). The CDR3: CASRSHEGGTYEQYF. DNA of the CDR3: TGTGCCAGCAGATCCCATGAGGGCGGGACCTACGAGCAGTACTTC.

This clone was seen a handful of times. The chain joins TRBV5-6 to TRBJ1-3; TRBD1 might be the D (5 bases). Germline V gene sequence: CDR1 SGHDT, CDR2 YYEEEE. The CDR3 sequence is 15 residues long. V was cut by 3 bases and J by 7 bases, with 17 bases left in between. The DNA for the CDR3 is TGTGCCAGCAGCTCCGCAGGGAGGCAGCGGAACACCATATATTTT. Residues: CASSSAGRQRNTIYF.

The table lists this clone with a few counts. This sequence joins TRBV7-6 and TRBJ2-5; D is undetermined. Germline CDR1 and CDR2: SGHVS and FNYEAQ. The V end was cut by 1 base, the J end by 5 bases, with 8 bases between. The CDR3 has 13 amino acids. CDR3 sequence: CASSLESRETQYF. As DNA, the CDR3 is TGTGCCAGCAGCTTAGAGAGCCGGGAGACCCAGTACTTC.